The clone carrying this T cell receptor (beta chain) was recorded a few times. As yet, its antigen is unknown. This sample is part of a study of T cells in Graves' hyperthyroidism and ophthalmopathy. Study-level results: With a median lead of roughly 6.2 months before onset, the model predicted ophthalmopathy.

Regions amplified from RNA transcripts were the TCR beta CDR3 regions. During a first-round RT-PCR of the TCR CDR3, the HTBI primer set was used. TCRdb reprocessed the multiplex PCR reads via MiXCR and lists one record per CDR3 protein. The sample has hundreds of thousands of distinct CDR3 sequences, around 14% seen once. Looked up from germline, CDR1 is SGHRS and CDR2 is YFSETQ. The CDR3 extends over 14 amino acids. The V end was cut by 4 bases, the J end by 5 bases, with 15 bases between. Predating any ophthalmopathy symptoms, the blood sample was taken at first hyperthyroidism diagnosis. Sequenced material: blood. The chain couples TRBV5-1 to TRBJ1-1; a weak D match, TRBD1 (5 bases). The TCR sequence derives from a woman younger than 45 with Graves' hyperthyroidism that later progressed to Graves' ophthalmopathy. The CDR3 nucleotides read TGCGCCAGCAGCACGGGGGGGGGACGGACTGAAGCTTTCTTT. Translated, it gives CASSTGGGRTEAFF.